Shown below are 27 T cell receptor beta chains from a single sample sequenced in a study of CD8 T cells in ankylosing spondylitis. In TCRdb, the 5' RACE reads were re-called with MiXCR into one record per CDR3 protein. Of about 320,000 distinct CDR3 sequences in the sample, around a tenth were seen once. The sample taken for sequencing was blood, either unsorted or a sorted T cell fraction (not recorded which). The receptor set was obtained from a female donor with ankylosing spondylitis or in good health (not recorded which).

This clonotype was counted a few times. The chain recombines TRBV5-1 with TRBJ2-7, with D tentatively TRBD2 (6 bases). The CDR3 consists of 14 residues. The ends were cut back, 4 bases at V and 3 bases at J, with 14 bases in the middle. The V gene's germline CDR1 is SGHRS and CDR2 YFSETQ. The CDR3 bases are TGCGCCAGCAGCCCTCGGGACTTATACTACGAGCAGTACTTC. Protein product: CASSPRDLYYEQYF.

This clonotype was recorded many times. The chain uses TRBV7-2 and TRBJ2-3; no clear D. Per germline, CDR1 SGHTA and CDR2 FQGNSA. This CDR3 is 16 amino acids long. V lost 4 bases and J 2 bases, leaving 16 bases between the germline ends. The DNA of the CDR3 is TGTGCCAGCAGCTCGGACGGGTACCGATCCACAGATACGCAGTATTTT. It is translated as CASSSDGYRSTDTQYF. The full variable domain, in which reference TRBV7-2 and TRBJ2-3 provide the parts outside the CDR3, is GAGVSQSPSNKVTEKGKDVELRCDPISGHTALYWYRQSLGQGLEFLIYFQGNSAPDKSGLPSDRFSAERTGGSVSTLTIQRTQQEDSAVYLCASSSDGYRSTDTQYFGPGTRLTVL.

The V and J genes are TRBV29-1 and TRBJ2-3; TRBD2 matches 11 bases. CDR3 length equals 15 residues. Trimming removed 5 bases from V and 2 bases from J; junction bases left unmatched: 6. Per the germline V gene, CDR1 is SQVTM and CDR2 is ANQGSEA. The CDR3 is CSVTTSGASTDTQYF. Written as DNA, the CDR3 is TGCAGCGTTACGACTAGCGGGGCCTCCACAGATACGCAGTATTTT.

In its sample, this clonotype was seen many times. The chain is built from TRBV9 and TRBJ2-3, with D maybe TRBD2 (6 bases). The germline CDR1 and CDR2 sequences are SGDLS and YYNGEE. V lost 0 bases and J lost 7, with 18 bases in between. CDR3 length: 16 amino acids. The chain's CDR3 is CASSVGGGGTTYTQYF. The CDR3 region has the DNA TGTGCCAGCAGCGTAGGAGGTGGGGGGACCACGTATACGCAGTATTTT.

This clonotype was counted at least ten times. The chain is built from TRBV5-1 and TRBJ2-1; D might be TRBD2 (7 bases). V was shortened by 1 base and J by 0 bases, with 17 bases between the two germline ends. Germline V gene data show CDR1 as SGHRS and CDR2 as YFSETQ. The CDR3 extends over 18 amino acids. The CDR3 coding sequence is TGCGCCAGCAGCTTGCACGGGGGGCCCAAGAGCTCCTACAATGAGCAGTTCTTC. This sequence encodes CASSLHGGPKSSYNEQFF.

The J gene is TRBJ1-2, the V gene TRBV19; D possibly corresponds to TRBD1 (5 bases). V lost 6 bases and J lost 6, with 14 bases in between. The CDR3 is made up of 13 amino acids. Germline CDR1 and CDR2: LNHDA and SQIVND (reference sequence). The CDR3 spells CASRTSGTDGYTF. The CDR3 DNA follows: TGTGCCAGTAGAACCTCCGGGACGGATGGCTACACCTTC.

A note on this clonotype: A clone one base away is much larger, so this may be a read error. The chain couples TRBV4-1 to TRBJ1-1; D unresolved. The CDR3 runs to 14 residues. Between the trimmed V and J ends, which lost 1 base and 0 bases, there was a span of 6 bases. Germline CDR1 and CDR2: MGHRA and YSYEKL. The chain's CDR3 is CASSQGVLNTEAFF. CDR3 in DNA: TGCGCCAGCAGCCAAGGGGTGTTGAACACTGAAGCTTTCTTT.

This clonotype has a handful of counts. The rearrangement uses TRBV11-1 and TRBJ2-3; 11 nucleotides agree with TRBD2. J gave up 2 bases and V 2 bases, and 15 bases lay outside the gene matches. In germline, CDR1 is SGHAT, CDR2 FQDESV (reference sequence). This CDR3 has 20 amino acids. The CDR3 DNA is TGTGCCAGCAGCTTATTTGGGCTAGCGGGAGGCAAAACCTCCACAGATACGCAGTATTTT. Encoded protein: CASSLFGLAGGKTSTDTQYF.

This clonotype occurred many times. The chain joins TRBV5-6 to TRBJ2-2; D gene ambiguous. The CDR3 is made up of 14 amino acids. CDR1 is SGHDT, CDR2 YYEEEE, per germline. V was clipped by 4 bases and J by 3 bases, with 10 bases between them. Here the CDR3 DNA reads TGTGCCAGCAGCGGGTTTCGGGACACCGGGGAGCTGTTTTTT. Amino acid sequence: CASSGFRDTGELFF.

This clonotype was counted ten times or more. The chain carries TRBV20-1 and TRBJ2-7; TRBD2 aligns across 12 bases. With 4 bases clipped from V and 0 bases from J, the junction kept 7 bases outside the gene matches. The germline gives CDR1 DFQATT, CDR2 SNEGSKA (reference sequence). CDR3 length: 16 amino acids. The CDR3 nucleotides read TGCAGTGCTACGGGACTAGCGGGTGCCGCCTCCTACGAGCAGTACTTC. As protein: CSATGLAGAASYEQYF.

In this sample, this clonotype turned up many times. The V and J genes are TRBV4-2 and TRBJ2-1; either TRBD1 or TRBD2 may supply D (5 bases each). The CDR3 runs to 17 residues. V gave up 5 bases and J gave up 1 base, with 18 bases separating them. Germline CDR1 LGHNA, CDR2 YNFKEQ. The CDR3 bases are TGTGCCAGCAGCTTACGGGACCCTTCGTGGTCCTACAATGAGCAGTTCTTC. Amino acids: CASSLRDPSWSYNEQFF.

This clonotype was seen more than once but under ten times. The chain is built from TRBV7-2 and TRBJ2-7; 8 bases align to TRBD1. The V segment lost 3 bases and the J segment 3 bases; nucleotides outside the gene matches: 7. There are 15 residues in the CDR3. Germline CDR1 reads SGHTA; CDR2 reads FQGNSA. CDR3 bases: TGTGCCAGCAGCTTCAGGGGGCTCGGAAACTACGAGCAGTACTTC. Translating gives CASSFRGLGNYEQYF. Filled out from reference TRBV7-2 and TRBJ2-7, the complete variable domain reads GAGVSQSPSNKVTEKGKDVELRCDPISGHTALYWYRQSLGQGLEFLIYFQGNSAPDKSGLPSDRFSAERTGGSVSTLTIQRTQQEDSAVYLCASSFRGLGNYEQYFGPGTRLTVT.

This clonotype appeared many times. V gene TRBV5-8 combines with J gene TRBJ1-5; D is undetermined. The CDR3 covers 13 residues. V was shortened by 0 bases and J by 4 bases, with 5 bases between the two germline ends. Germline V CDR1 and CDR2: SGHTS, YDEGEE. The CDR3: CASSLVWNQPQHF. The CDR3 DNA reads as TGTGCCAGCAGCTTGGTGTGGAATCAGCCCCAGCATTTT.

The chain links TRBV20-1 to TRBJ2-1; TRBD2 agrees at 11 bases. This CDR3 contains 14 residues. J lost 8 bases, V lost 3 bases, and 6 bases had no gene match. From germline, CDR1 is DFQATT and CDR2 SNEGSKA (reference sequence). The CDR3 coding sequence is TGCAGTGCTAGTGGGACTAGCGGCTGGGATGAGCAGTTCTTC. Translating gives CSASGTSGWDEQFF.

This clonotype has ten or more counts. The CDR3 spells CASSLEGDGNTEAFF. The CDR3 DNA reads as TGTGCCAGCAGTTTAGAGGGAGACGGGAACACTGAAGCTTTCTTT. V usage is TRBV12-3 or TRBV12-4 and J usage is TRBJ1-1, with D unclear. This CDR3 has 15 amino acids. The V end was cut by 1 base, the J end by 1 base, with 10 bases between.

There are many counts of this clonotype. CDR3 DNA sequence: TGTGCCAGCTCAACGCAGGACCGCTATGGCTACACCTTC. Translation: CASSTQDRYGYTF. This chain joins TRBV18 and TRBJ1-2; D gene ambiguous. V lost 5 bases and J 4 bases, leaving 11 bases between the germline ends. The CDR3 extends over 13 amino acids. The germline CDR1 and CDR2 sequences are KGHSH and LQKENI. The full variable domain, with the rest looked up from reference TRBV18 and TRBJ1-2, is NAGVMQNPRHLVRRRGQEARLRCSPMKGHSHVYWYRQLPEEGLKFMVYLQKENIIDESGMPKERFSAEFPKEGPSILRIQQVVRGDSAAYFCASSTQDRYGYTFGSGTRLTVV.

The chain is built from TRBV20-1 and TRBJ2-7; 11 nucleotides agree with TRBD2. V lost 3 bases and J lost 5; bases outside the gene matches: 3. Germline CDR1 reads DFQATT; CDR2 reads SNEGSKA (reference sequence). The CDR3 has 13 amino acids. DNA of the CDR3: TGCAGTGCTAGGACTAGCGGGGACGACGAGCAGTACTTC. Its protein is CSARTSGDDEQYF.

The rearrangement uses TRBV7-9 and TRBJ2-3; no clear D gene. Trimming shortened V by 1 base and J by 2 bases, and 7 bases separated the two germline ends. Germline lookup yields CDR1 SEHNR and CDR2 FQNEAQ (reference sequence). This CDR3 is built from 14 residues. This CDR3 is CASSLVGFTDTQYF. In nucleotides, the CDR3 is TGTGCCAGCAGCTTAGTGGGCTTCACAGATACGCAGTATTTT.

This clonotype was seen at least ten times. CDR3 sequence: CASTAGTVYGYTF. The DNA for the CDR3 is TGTGCCAGCACCGCCGGGACAGTCTATGGCTACACCTTC. The J gene is TRBJ1-2, the V gene TRBV7-2; TRBD1 agrees at 7 bases. V shed 7 bases and J 4 bases; nucleotides not matched to a gene: 6. The CDR3 sequence is 13 residues long. CDR1 is SGHTA and CDR2 is FQGNSA in the germline V gene.

The chain employs TRBV5-4 and TRBJ2-7; 9 nucleotides agree with TRBD1. This CDR3 has 15 amino acids. Germline V gene lookup returns CDR1 SGHNT and CDR2 YYREEE (reference sequence). V shed 4 bases and J 6 bases; nucleotides not matched to a gene: 11. CDR3 nucleotides: TGTGCCAGCAGCGTCGTCGACAGGGGGTTTGGCGAGCAGTACTTC. Protein sequence: CASSVVDRGFGEQYF.

This clonotype was found many times. The chain has TRBV20-1 and TRBJ1-1; D unclear. CDR3 length: 12 amino acids. V lost 5 bases to trimming and J lost 1 base, with 8 bases between them. Germline lookup yields CDR1 DFQATT and CDR2 SNEGSKA (reference sequence). The CDR3 region has the DNA TGCAGTGCTCGGACGGCGAACACTGAAGCTTTCTTT. Residues: CSARTANTEAFF.

This chain links TRBV5-7 with TRBJ1-2; D remains unclear. TRBV5-7 is an ORF, and what it does is uncertain. The CDR3 contains 15 residues. Trimming removed 4 bases from V and 5 bases from J, with 18 bases in between. The CDR3 DNA follows: TGTGCCAGCAGCACCCGGATTGGCAGCCGGTATGGCTACACCTTC. This encodes CASSTRIGSRYGYTF.

The sample holds many counts of this clonotype. The rearrangement uses TRBV7-9 and TRBJ2-1, with D tentatively TRBD1 or TRBD2 (6 bases each). Germline-derived CDR1 and CDR2 are SEHNR and FQNEAQ (reference sequence). V lost 6 bases and J lost 5, with 14 bases in between. This CDR3 has 14 amino acids. The CDR3 region has the DNA TGTGCCAGCAGATCGACGGGGGCGGACAATGAGCAGTTCTTC. This codes for CASRSTGADNEQFF.

This clonotype was seen ten or more times. It is likely a read error, because the conserved phenylalanine at the end of the CDR3 is missing. The DNA is left out, because the CDR3 cannot be placed on it with certainty; the CDR3 is given as TCRdb lists it. The V gene is TRBV28, the J gene TRBJ2-1; the table calls TRBD1, which could not be checked here. In germline, CDR1 is MDHEN, CDR2 SYDVKM. Both ends counted, the CDR3 spans 12 residues. CDR3 region: CASSIAQDPDTY.

The gene calls are TRBV3-1 and TRBJ1-1; TRBD1 matches 7 bases. Germline CDR1 and CDR2: LGHDT and YNNKEL (reference sequence). This CDR3 has 14 residues. The V segment lost 7 bases and the J segment 5 bases; nucleotides outside the gene matches: 10. CDR3 in amino acids: CASNQGGARTEAFF. The DNA of the CDR3 is TGTGCCAGCAACCAGGGGGGCGCACGTACTGAAGCTTTCTTT.

This clonotype was recorded a few times. The J gene is TRBJ1-5, the V gene TRBV7-2; TRBD1 is a possible D gene (6 bases). This CDR3 is 15 amino acids long. Trimming pared 2 bases from V and 3 bases from J, leaving 11 bases between. Germline V CDR1 and CDR2: SGHTA, FQGNSA. The CDR3 DNA follows: TGTGCCAGCAGCTTATCAGGACAGAACAATCAGCCCCAGCATTTT. The encoded protein is CASSLSGQNNQPQHF.

The CDR3 sequence is CSARDLLLAGGPYQETQYF. The CDR3 bases are TGCAGTGCTAGAGATCTGTTACTAGCGGGAGGGCCGTACCAAGAGACCCAGTACTTC. The chain recombines TRBV20-1 with TRBJ2-5; 13 nucleotides agree with TRBD2. The CDR3 sequence is 19 residues long. J gave up 0 bases and V 0 bases, and 10 bases lay outside the gene matches. The germline gives CDR1 DFQATT, CDR2 SNEGSKA (reference sequence).